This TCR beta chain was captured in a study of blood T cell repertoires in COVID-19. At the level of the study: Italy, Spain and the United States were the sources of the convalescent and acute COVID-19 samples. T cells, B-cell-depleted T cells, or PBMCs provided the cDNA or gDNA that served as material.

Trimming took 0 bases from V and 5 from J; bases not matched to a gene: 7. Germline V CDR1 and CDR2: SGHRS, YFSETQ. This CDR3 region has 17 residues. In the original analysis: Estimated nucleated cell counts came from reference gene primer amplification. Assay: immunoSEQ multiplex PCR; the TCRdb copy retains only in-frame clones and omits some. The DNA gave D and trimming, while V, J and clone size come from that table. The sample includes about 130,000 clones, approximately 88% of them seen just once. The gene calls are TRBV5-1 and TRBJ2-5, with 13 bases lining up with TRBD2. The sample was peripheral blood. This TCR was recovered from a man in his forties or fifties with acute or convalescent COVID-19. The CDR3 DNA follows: TGCGCCAGCAGCTTGGGAGGACTAGCGGGGGTCATTGAGACCCAGTACTTC. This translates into CASSLGGLAGVIETQYF. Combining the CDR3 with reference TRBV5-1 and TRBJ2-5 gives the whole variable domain KAGVTQTPRYLIKTRGQQVTLSCSPISGHRSVSWYQQTPGQGLQFLFEYFSETQRNKGNFPGRFSGRQFSNSRSEMNVSTLELGDSALYLCASSLGGLAGVIETQYFGPGTRLLVL.